The 12 T cell receptor beta chains presented below share a single source sample, sequenced in a study of regulatory T cells in long-lasting Graves disease. Sequencing libraries for TCR beta were prepared with iRepertoire HTBI primers and Arm-PCR of CDR3 regions. TCRdb independently ran MiXCR on the multiplex PCR reads; one entry per CDR3 protein. The top ten hold about 36% of the sample, which has 320,000 or so distinct CDR3 sequences, over 15% seen once. Described time point: newly diagnosed GD, antithyroid drugs for less than 3 months. Scientists built the TCR library using RNA that was extracted from PBMCs. Sample: peripheral blood mononuclear cells (PBMCs), taken at new diagnosis, from a patient treated with antithyroid drugs. The origin of the receptors is a female donor with Graves disease.

A word on this clonotype: A much larger clone differs by one base, so this may be a read error. This chain links TRBV11-2 with TRBJ1-6; D is uncertain. Germline CDR1 is SGHAT and CDR2 is FQNNGV. This CDR3 contains 14 residues. DNA of the CDR3: TGTGCCAGCAGCTTAATGGCATCTGATTCACCCCTCCGCTTT. Amino acids: CASSLMASDSPLRF. Combining the CDR3 with reference TRBV11-2 and TRBJ1-6 gives the whole variable domain EAGVAQSPRYKIIEKRQSVAFWCNPISGHATLYWYQQILGQGPKLLIQFQNNGVVDDSQLPKDRFSAERLKGVDSTLKIQPAKLEDSAVYLCASSLMASDSPLRFGNGTRLTVT.

V gene TRBV19 combines with J gene TRBJ2-3; 11 nucleotides align to TRBD2. The CDR3 spans 13 residues. The germline CDR1 and CDR2 sequences are LNHDA and SQIVND (reference sequence). V shed 5 bases, J shed 13 bases, and the junction held 8 bases outside the gene matches. The CDR3 coding sequence is TGTGCCAGTAGTCCGGATAAACTAGCGGGAGAGTATTTT. Protein product: CASSPDKLAGEYF.

This clonotype appeared many times. This chain links TRBV3-1 with TRBJ2-3; tentatively, D is TRBD1 (5 bases). CDR1 is LGHDT and CDR2 is YNNKEL in the germline V gene (reference sequence). The CDR3 is 16 amino acids. V lost 4 bases to trimming and J lost 2 bases, with 16 bases between them. This CDR3 reads CASSPGMGPLTDTQYF. CDR3 sequence (DNA): TGTGCCAGCAGCCCAGGGATGGGGCCCCTCACAGATACGCAGTATTTT.

Ten or more counts support this clonotype. V and J are TRBV6-1 and TRBJ1-5; D is unresolved. Germline V lookup: CDR1 MNHNS, CDR2 SASEGT. V was cut by 2 bases and J by 0 bases, with 8 bases left in between. The CDR3 contains 15 residues. CDR3 coding DNA: TGTGCCAGCAGTGAAATTGGTTATAGCAATCAGCCCCAGCATTTT. Its translation is CASSEIGYSNQPQHF.

This clonotype was detected ten times or more. V is TRBV2 and J is TRBJ2-1; TRBD2 agrees at 10 bases. The V and J ends lost 2 bases and 6 bases, in that order; junction bases with no gene match: 13. The CDR3 contains 18 residues. Looked up from germline, CDR1 is SNHLY and CDR2 is FYNNEI. The CDR3 DNA is TGTGCCAGCAGTGAAAGGTCCTCGGTAGCGGGAGGAAGCAATGAGCAGTTCTTC. Translated: CASSERSSVAGGSNEQFF.

Concerning this clonotype itself: Being one base from a much bigger clone, this may be a read error. This chain uses TRBV6-4 with TRBJ1-2, with TRBD1 matching over 7 bases. V shed 6 bases, J shed 7 bases, and the junction held 11 bases outside the gene matches. Germline lookup yields CDR1 MRHNA and CDR2 SNTAGT. This CDR3 is built from 14 residues. CDR3 amino acids: CASRNRDSSCGYTF. CDR3 nucleotides: TGTGCCAGCAGAAACCGGGACAGTTCCTGTGGCTACACCTTC.

This clonotype was observed many times. V and J are TRBV28 and TRBJ1-1; tentatively, D is TRBD1 (5 bases). Germline loops: CDR1 MDHEN, CDR2 SYDVKM. The CDR3 spans 14 residues. The V end lost 6 bases, the J end lost 4 bases, and 15 bases lay between the germline ends. The CDR3: CASRSPGFFTEAFF. In nucleotides, the CDR3 is TGTGCCAGCAGATCTCCAGGGTTCTTCACTGAAGCTTTCTTT.

The chain employs TRBV27 and TRBJ2-3, with D tentatively TRBD1 or TRBD2 (5 bases each). Germline CDR1 MNHEY, CDR2 SMNVEV (reference sequence). The germline V and J ends were trimmed by 3 bases and 2 bases, with 12 bases remaining between them. This CDR3 is built from 15 residues. In nucleotides, the CDR3 is TGTGCCAGCAGTTTGGGGGACCCTTACACAGATACGCAGTATTTT. Protein sequence: CASSLGDPYTDTQYF.

This clonotype was seen at least ten times. The V call is TRBV5-8, the J call TRBJ2-3; D may be TRBD2 (5 bases). Germline CDR1 and CDR2: SGHTS and YDEGEE. The CDR3 covers 9 residues. V shed 10 bases and J shed 14 bases, with 14 bases lying between them. CDR3: CAAAARGYF. Written as DNA, the CDR3 is TGTGCCGCAGCGGCGAGAGGGTATTTT.

The chain uses TRBV7-2 and TRBJ2-1; TRBD2 might be the D (5 bases). The CDR3 contains 13 residues. Germline loops: CDR1 SGHTA, CDR2 FQGNSA. Trimming removed 5 bases at V and 10 bases at J, with 15 bases between. The CDR3 region is CASSLDSLGEQFF. CDR3 bases: TGTGCCAGCAGCCTGGACTCCCTGGGGGAGCAGTTCTTC.

This clonotype was detected ten times or more. The J gene is TRBJ1-5, the V gene TRBV2; 9 bases map to TRBD1. Germline V lookup: CDR1 SNHLY, CDR2 FYNNEI. V gave up 5 bases and J gave up 10 bases; unmatched junction bases: 6. The CDR3 extends over 13 amino acids. The CDR3 DNA follows: TGTGCCAGCAGTCCCGACAGGGGGGAACCCCAGCATTTT. It specifies CASSPDRGEPQHF.

This clonotype has a handful of counts. The chain uses TRBV14 and TRBJ2-1; no firm D call. Matching the DNA end better, TRBJ2-5 makes the J call doubtful. Germline V CDR1 and CDR2: SGHDN, FVKESK. This CDR3 is built from 11 residues. CDR3 protein: CASSQGGGQYF. CDR3 sequence (DNA): TGTGCCAGCAGCCAAGGGGGTGGCCAGTACTTC.